These 2 T cell receptor beta chains were sequenced from one sample in a study of cytomegalovirus exposure and HLA in healthy donors. Primers for the PCR totalled 60 Vbeta and 13 Jbeta. TCRdb's copy holds only in-frame clones and misses some; the assay was immunoSEQ multiplex PCR. There are approximately 190,000 clones in the sample; roughly four fifths occur only once, and approximately 1.5% lies in the top ten. Source material: PBMCs. These receptors were collected from a young woman in good health and CMV-seronegative.

The rearrangement uses TRBV5-1 and TRBJ1-1, with D unclear. The CDR3 is made up of 13 amino acids. CDR1 is SGHRS and CDR2 is YFSETQ in the germline V gene. V was shortened by 3 bases and J by 1 base, with 7 bases between the two germline ends. The CDR3 reads CASSSNRNTEAFF. In nucleotides, the CDR3 is TGCGCCAGCAGCTCAAACAGGAACACTGAAGCTTTCTTT.

The sample holds one count of this clone. This sequence joins TRBV25-1 and TRBJ2-1, with 9 positions matching TRBD2. The CDR3 consists of 17 residues. CDR1 is MGHDK and CDR2 is SYGVNS in the germline V gene. V trimming: 3 bases; J trimming: 3 bases; junction bases outside the gene matches: 9. As DNA, the CDR3 is TGTGCCAGCAGTGAGCAATACCCTAGCGGGAACTACAATGAGCAGTTCTTC. Protein sequence: CASSEQYPSGNYNEQFF.